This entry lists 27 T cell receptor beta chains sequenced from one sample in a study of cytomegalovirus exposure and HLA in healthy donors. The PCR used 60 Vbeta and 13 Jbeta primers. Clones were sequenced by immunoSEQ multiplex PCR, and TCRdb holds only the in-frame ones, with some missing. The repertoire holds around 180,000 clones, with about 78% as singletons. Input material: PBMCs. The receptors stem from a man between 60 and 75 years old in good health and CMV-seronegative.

The CDR3 sequence is CASSKGYRGRVNTEAFF. In DNA form, the CDR3 reads TGTGCCAGCAGCAAAGGCTACAGGGGGCGCGTGAACACTGAAGCTTTCTTT. This chain uses TRBV21-1 with TRBJ1-1; the D call of TRBD1 is as the table states it, not checked on the DNA. TRBV21-1 is designated a pseudogene. The CDR3 runs 17 residues.

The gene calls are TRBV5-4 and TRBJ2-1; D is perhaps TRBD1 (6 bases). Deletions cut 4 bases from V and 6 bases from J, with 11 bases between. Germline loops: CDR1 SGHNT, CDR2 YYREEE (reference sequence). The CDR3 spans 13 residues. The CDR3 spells CASSETRGNEQFF. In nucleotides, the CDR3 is TGTGCCAGCAGCGAGACCAGGGGCAATGAGCAGTTCTTC.

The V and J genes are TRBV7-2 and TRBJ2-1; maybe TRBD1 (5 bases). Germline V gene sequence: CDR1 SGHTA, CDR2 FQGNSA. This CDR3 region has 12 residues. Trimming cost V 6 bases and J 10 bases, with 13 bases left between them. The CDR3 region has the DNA TGTGCCAGCAGATCTCTACCAGGGGAGCAGTTCTTC. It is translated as CASRSLPGEQFF.

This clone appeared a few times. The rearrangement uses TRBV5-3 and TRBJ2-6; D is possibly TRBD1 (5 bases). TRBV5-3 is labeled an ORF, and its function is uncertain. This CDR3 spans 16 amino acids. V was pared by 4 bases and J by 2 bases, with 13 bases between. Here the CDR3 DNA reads TGTGCCAGAAGCAACCAGGGTCCCCCTGGGGCCAACGTCCTGACTTTC. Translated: CARSNQGPPGANVLTF.

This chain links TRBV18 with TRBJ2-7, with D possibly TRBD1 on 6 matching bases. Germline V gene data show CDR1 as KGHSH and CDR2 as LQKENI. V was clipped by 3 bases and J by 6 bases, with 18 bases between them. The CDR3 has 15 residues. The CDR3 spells CASSPGDPGAGEQYF. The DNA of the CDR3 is TGTGCCAGCTCACCGGGGGATCCAGGGGCTGGCGAGCAGTACTTC.

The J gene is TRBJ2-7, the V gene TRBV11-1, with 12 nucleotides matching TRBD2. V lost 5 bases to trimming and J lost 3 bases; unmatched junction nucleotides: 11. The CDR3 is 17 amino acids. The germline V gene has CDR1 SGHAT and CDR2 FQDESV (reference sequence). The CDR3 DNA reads TGTGCCAGCAGCCCTGATCTCGGACTAGCGGGAAACTACGAGCAGTACTTC. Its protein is CASSPDLGLAGNYEQYF.

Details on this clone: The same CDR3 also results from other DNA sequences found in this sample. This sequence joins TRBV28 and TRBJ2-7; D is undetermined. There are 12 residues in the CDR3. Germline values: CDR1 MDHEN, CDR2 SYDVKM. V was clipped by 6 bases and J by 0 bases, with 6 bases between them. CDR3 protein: CASSLSSYEQYF. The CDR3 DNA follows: TGTGCCAGCAGCCTTAGCTCCTACGAGCAGTACTTC.

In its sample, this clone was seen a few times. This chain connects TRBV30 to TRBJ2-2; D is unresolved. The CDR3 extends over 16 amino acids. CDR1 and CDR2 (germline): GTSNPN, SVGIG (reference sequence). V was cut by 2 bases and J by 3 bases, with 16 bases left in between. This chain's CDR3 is CAWSPNWAMDTGELFF. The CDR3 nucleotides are TGTGCCTGGAGTCCTAACTGGGCGATGGACACCGGGGAGCTGTTTTTT.

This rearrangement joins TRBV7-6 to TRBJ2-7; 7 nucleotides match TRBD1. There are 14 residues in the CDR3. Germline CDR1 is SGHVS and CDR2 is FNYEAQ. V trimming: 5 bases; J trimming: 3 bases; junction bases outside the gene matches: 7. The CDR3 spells CASSPLAGGYEQYF. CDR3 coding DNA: TGTGCCAGCAGCCCCTTGGCAGGGGGCTACGAGCAGTACTTC.

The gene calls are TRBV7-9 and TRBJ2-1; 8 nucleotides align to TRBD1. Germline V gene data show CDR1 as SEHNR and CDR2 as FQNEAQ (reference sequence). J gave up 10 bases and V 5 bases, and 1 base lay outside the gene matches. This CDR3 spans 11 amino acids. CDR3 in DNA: TGTGCCAGCAGCCCAGGGGGCGAGCAGTTCTTC. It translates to CASSPGGEQFF.

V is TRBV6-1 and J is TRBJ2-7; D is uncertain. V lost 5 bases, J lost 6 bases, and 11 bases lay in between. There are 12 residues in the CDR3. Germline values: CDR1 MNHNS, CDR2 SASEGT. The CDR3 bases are TGTGCCAGCAGTACAATCAATTCCGAGCAGTACTTC. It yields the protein CASSTINSEQYF.

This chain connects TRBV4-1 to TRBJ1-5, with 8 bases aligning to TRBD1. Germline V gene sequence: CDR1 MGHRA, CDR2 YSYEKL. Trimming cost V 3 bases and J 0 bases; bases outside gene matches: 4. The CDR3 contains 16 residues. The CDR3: CASSQTDRGSNQPQHF. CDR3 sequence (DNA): TGCGCCAGCAGCCAGACTGACAGGGGTAGCAATCAGCCCCAGCATTTT.

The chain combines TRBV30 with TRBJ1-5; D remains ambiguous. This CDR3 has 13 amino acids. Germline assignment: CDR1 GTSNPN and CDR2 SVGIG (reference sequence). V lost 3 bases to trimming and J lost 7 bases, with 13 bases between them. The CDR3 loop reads CAWSSVAGQPQHF. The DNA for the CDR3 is TGTGCCTGGAGCTCGGTGGCGGGGCAGCCCCAGCATTTT.

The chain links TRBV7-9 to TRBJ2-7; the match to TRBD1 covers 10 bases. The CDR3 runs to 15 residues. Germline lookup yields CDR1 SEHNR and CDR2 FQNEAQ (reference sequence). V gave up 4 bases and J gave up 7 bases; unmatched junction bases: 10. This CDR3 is CASSSPRQGAREQYF. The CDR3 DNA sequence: TGTGCCAGCAGCTCCCCCCGACAGGGGGCGCGTGAGCAGTACTTC. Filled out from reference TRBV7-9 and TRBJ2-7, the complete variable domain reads DTGVSQNPRHKITKRGQNVTFRCDPISEHNRLYWYRQTLGQGPEFLTYFQNEAQLEKSRLLSDRFSAERPKGSFSTLEIQRTEQGDSAMYLCASSSPRQGAREQYFGPGTRLTVT.

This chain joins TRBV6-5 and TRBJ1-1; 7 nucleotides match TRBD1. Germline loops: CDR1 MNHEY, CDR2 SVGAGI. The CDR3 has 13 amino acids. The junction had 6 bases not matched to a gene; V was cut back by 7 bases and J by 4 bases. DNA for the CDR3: TGTGCCAGCACTGAAAACAGGGGCACTGAAGCTTTCTTT. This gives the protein CASTENRGTEAFF.

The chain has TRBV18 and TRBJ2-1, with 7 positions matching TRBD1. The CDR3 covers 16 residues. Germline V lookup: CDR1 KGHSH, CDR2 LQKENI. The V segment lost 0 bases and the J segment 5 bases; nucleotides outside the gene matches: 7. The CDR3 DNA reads TGTGCCAGCTCACCACCGGCGACAGGGCGTGACAATGAGCAGTTCTTC. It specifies CASSPPATGRDNEQFF. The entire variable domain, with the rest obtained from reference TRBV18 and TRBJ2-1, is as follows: NAGVMQNPRHLVRRRGQEARLRCSPMKGHSHVYWYRQLPEEGLKFMVYLQKENIIDESGMPKERFSAEFPKEGPSILRIQQVVRGDSAAYFCASSPPATGRDNEQFFGPGTRLTVL.

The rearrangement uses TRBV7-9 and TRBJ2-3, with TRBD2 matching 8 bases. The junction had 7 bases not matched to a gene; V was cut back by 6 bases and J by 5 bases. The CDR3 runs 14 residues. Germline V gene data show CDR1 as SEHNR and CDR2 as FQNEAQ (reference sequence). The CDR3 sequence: CASSSPGTRDTQYF. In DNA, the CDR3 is TGTGCCAGCAGTTCGCCCGGGACTAGAGATACGCAGTATTTT.

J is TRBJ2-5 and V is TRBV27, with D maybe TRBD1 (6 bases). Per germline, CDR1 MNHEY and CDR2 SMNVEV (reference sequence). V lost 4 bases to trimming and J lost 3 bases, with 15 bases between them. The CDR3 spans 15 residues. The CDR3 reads CASSSSGAGEETQYF. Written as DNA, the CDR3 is TGTGCCAGCAGTTCCTCAGGGGCAGGGGAAGAGACCCAGTACTTC.

CDR3 sequence: CATSLSPGATNEKLFF. The CDR3 DNA sequence: TGTGCCACCAGCCTCTCCCCGGGTGCAACTAATGAAAAACTGTTTTTT. The chain joins TRBV15 to TRBJ1-4; no reliable D call. This CDR3 comprises 16 residues. Trimming took 5 bases from V and 0 from J, leaving 13 bases between them. CDR1 is LNHNV, CDR2 YYDKDF, per germline (reference sequence).

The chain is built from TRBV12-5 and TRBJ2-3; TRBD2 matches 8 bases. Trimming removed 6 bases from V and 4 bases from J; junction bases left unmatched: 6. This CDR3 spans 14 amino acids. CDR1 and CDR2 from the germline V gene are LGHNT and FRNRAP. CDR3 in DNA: TGTGCTAGTGGGCGCGGGCGGGAGGCAGATACGCAGTATTTT. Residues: CASGRGREADTQYF.

The CDR3: CASSLAGTNKGEQYF. In DNA form, the CDR3 reads TGTGCCAGCAGCTTAGCCGGGACTAACAAGGGCGAGCAGTACTTC. The rearrangement links TRBV7-9 to TRBJ2-7, with TRBD2 matching over 7 bases. Germline V lookup: CDR1 SEHNR, CDR2 FQNEAQ (reference sequence). Trimming at V came to 0 bases and at J to 6 bases, leaving 8 bases not matched to a gene. The CDR3 is 15 amino acids.

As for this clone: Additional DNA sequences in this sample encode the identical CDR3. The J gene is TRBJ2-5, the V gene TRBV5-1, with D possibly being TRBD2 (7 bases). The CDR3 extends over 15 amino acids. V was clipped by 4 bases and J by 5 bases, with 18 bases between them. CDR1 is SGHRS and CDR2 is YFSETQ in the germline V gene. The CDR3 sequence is CASSPEGGAGETQYF. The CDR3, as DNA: TGCGCCAGCAGCCCCGAGGGGGGGGCCGGGGAGACCCAGTACTTC.

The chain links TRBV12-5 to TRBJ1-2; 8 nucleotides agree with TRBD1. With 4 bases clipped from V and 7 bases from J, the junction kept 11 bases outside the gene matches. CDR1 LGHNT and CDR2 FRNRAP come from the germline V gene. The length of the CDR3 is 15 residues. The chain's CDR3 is CASGSTGGQGIGYTF. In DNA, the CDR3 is TGTGCTAGTGGTTCGACTGGAGGACAGGGTATTGGCTACACCTTC.

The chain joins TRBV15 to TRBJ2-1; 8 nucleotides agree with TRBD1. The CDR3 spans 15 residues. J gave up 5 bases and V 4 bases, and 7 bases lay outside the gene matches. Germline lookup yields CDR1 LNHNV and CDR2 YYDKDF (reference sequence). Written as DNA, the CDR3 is TGTGCCACCAGCACCCGGACAGGGAACCACAATGAGCAGTTCTTC. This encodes CATSTRTGNHNEQFF.

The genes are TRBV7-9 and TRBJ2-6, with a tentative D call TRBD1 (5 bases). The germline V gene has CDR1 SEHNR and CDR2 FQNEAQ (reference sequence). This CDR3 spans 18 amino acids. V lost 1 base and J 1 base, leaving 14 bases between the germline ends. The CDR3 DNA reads TGTGCCAGCAGCTTAGGCGGCAGGGAAGTTTCTGGGGCCAACGTCCTGACTTTC. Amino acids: CASSLGGREVSGANVLTF.

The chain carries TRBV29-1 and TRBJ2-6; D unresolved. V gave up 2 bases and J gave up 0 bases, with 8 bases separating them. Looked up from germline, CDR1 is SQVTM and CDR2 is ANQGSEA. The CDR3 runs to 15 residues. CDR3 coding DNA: TGCAGCGTTGAATTATCAGACTCTGGGGCCAACGTCCTGACTTTC. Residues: CSVELSDSGANVLTF.

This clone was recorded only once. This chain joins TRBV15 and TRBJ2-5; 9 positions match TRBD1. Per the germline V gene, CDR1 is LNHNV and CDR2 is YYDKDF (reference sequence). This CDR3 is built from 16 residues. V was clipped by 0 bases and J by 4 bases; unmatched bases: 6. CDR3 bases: TGTGCCACCAGCAGAGATATACAGGGGGCAAGAGAGACCCAGTACTTC. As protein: CATSRDIQGARETQYF.